In this sample, the clone carrying this T cell receptor beta chain turned up a few times. No antigen is known for it. Time point defined: persistent/refractory GD, antithyroid drugs over 5 years with positive TRAb. Extracted RNA from PBMCs served as the source of the TCR library. Graves' disease diagnosis was established per American Thyroid Association guidelines. There are 12 residues in the CDR3. Germline lookup yields CDR1 MGHDK and CDR2 SYGVNS. J was trimmed by 3 bases and V by 10 bases; bases with no gene match: 4. The entry originates in a study of regulatory T cells in long-lasting Graves disease. Overall study results and limits: Favoring TRBV28, TRBJ1-2 and TRBJ2-5 was a feature seen in persistent disease.

Combining iRepertoire HTBI primers with Arm-PCR of CDR3 regions, the authors built TCR beta libraries. From the multiplex PCR reads, TCRdb called clonotypes with MiXCR, one entry per CDR3 protein. The profile shows about half a million distinct CDR3 sequences, roughly 22% of them singletons. The sequencing used peripheral blood mononuclear cells (PBMCs), collected when the disease was refractory, from a patient treated with antithyroid drugs. This TCR was recovered from a female donor with Graves disease. This chain uses TRBV25-1 with TRBJ2-7, with TRBD2 identical over 9 bases. CDR3 sequence: CATSLAGYEQYF. The CDR3 DNA follows: TGTGCCACCTCACTAGCGGGCTACGAGCAGTACTTC.